This TCR beta chain stems from a study of regulatory T cells in long-lasting Graves disease. V was clipped by 0 bases and J by 1 base, with 6 bases between them. CDR3 length: 14 residues. Germline CDR1 reads SGHVS; CDR2 reads FNYEAQ. Stated time point: persistent/refractory GD, antithyroid drugs over 5 years with positive TRAb. RNA extracted from PBMCs served as the sequencing template. Under American Thyroid Association guidelines, Graves' disease was diagnosed. Building of the TCR beta libraries involved iRepertoire HTBI primers and Arm-PCR of CDR3 regions. TCRdb analysed the multiplex PCR reads with MiXCR anew, one entry per CDR3 protein. Counted here are around 400,000 distinct CDR3 sequences, roughly 25% occurring once; the ten biggest clones make up about 27%.

The starting material was peripheral blood mononuclear cells (PBMCs), obtained when the disease was refractory, from a patient treated with antithyroid drugs. V usage is TRBV7-6 and J usage is TRBJ1-1, with no clear D. This receptor was obtained from a woman in her forties with Graves disease. The CDR3 nucleotides are TGTGCCAGCAGCTTAGCGACGGGGAACACTGAAGCTTTCTTT. It is translated as CASSLATGNTEAFF.